This T cell receptor beta chain emerged from a study of shared clonotypes between healthy human individuals. On the study more broadly: Per donor, three plates held CD4 naive cells, three held CD4 memory, two held CD8 naive and one held CD8 memory.

Measured with immunoSEQ multiplex PCR; TCRdb has only the in-frame clones, and not every one. This table holds approximately 2.5 million clones, around nine tenths found once. Healthy HIV-negative adults with no recent acute infections or vaccinations were recruited as donors. The study separated CD4+ cells into CD45RA+ naive and CD45RA-negative memory subsets. This CDR3 has 16 residues. V was trimmed by 3 bases and J by 6 bases, leaving 18 bases between them. The chain carries TRBV23-1 and TRBJ1-5, with a possible D match to TRBD1 (6 bases). TRBV23-1 has ORF status, its function being uncertain. Sequences were obtained from naive CD4+ T cells sorted from blood. Subset reported: CD45RA+ positively selected. This receptor was identified in a man between 18 and 29 years old in good health. DNA of the CDR3: TGCGCCAGCAGTCATCGAGTGAACAGGGTCGGTCAGCCCCAGCATTTT. The encoded protein is CASSHRVNRVGQPQHF.